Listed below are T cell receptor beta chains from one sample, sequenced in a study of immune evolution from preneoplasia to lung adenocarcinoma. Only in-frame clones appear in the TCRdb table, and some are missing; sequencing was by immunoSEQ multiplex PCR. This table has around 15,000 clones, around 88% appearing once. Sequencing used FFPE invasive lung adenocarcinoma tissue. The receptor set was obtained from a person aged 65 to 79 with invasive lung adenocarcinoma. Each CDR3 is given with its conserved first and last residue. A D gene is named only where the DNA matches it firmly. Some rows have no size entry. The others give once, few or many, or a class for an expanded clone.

CDR3 protein: CAGATSSTDTQYF
CDR3 DNA: TGTGCCGGAGCTACCTCTAGCACAGATACGCAGTATTTT
clone size: .
CDR3 length: 13
V gene: TRBV9
J gene: TRBJ2-3
D gene: .

CDR3 protein: CSASRGTEKLFF
CDR3 DNA: TGCAGCGCCTCTCGGGGTACTGAAAAACTGTTTTTT
clone size: once
CDR3 length: 12
V gene: TRBV29-1
J gene: TRBJ1-4
D gene: .

CDR3 protein: CASSRGRTSSYEQYF
CDR3 DNA: TGTGCCAGCAGCCGGGGTAGGACGAGCTCCTACGAGCAGTACTTC
clone size: few
CDR3 length: 15
V gene: TRBV14
J gene: TRBJ2-7
D gene: .

CDR3 protein: CASSGGFPGLHYEQYF
CDR3 DNA: TGCGCCAGCAGTGGGGGCTTCCCGGGACTCCACTACGAGCAGTACTTC
clone size: .
CDR3 length: 16
V gene: TRBV10-1
J gene: TRBJ2-7
D gene: .

CDR3 protein: CASSPKEGHGYTF
CDR3 DNA: TGTGCCAGCAGCCCCAAGGAAGGTCACGGCTACACCTTC
clone size: .
CDR3 length: 13
V gene: TRBV4-2
J gene: TRBJ1-2
D gene: .

CDR3 protein: CASSSRGGESTNEKLFF
CDR3 DNA: TGCGCCAGCAGCTCCAGGGGAGGGGAGTCAACTAATGAAAAACTGTTTTTT
clone size: .
CDR3 length: 17
V gene: TRBV5-1
J gene: TRBJ1-4
D gene: .

CDR3 protein: CASSAGGYTDTQYF
CDR3 DNA: TGCGCCAGCAGCGCGGGGGGGTACACAGATACGCAGTATTTT
clone size: .
CDR3 length: 14
V gene: TRBV5-1
J gene: TRBJ2-3
D gene: TRBD2

CDR3 protein: CASSPSPGLHEKLFF
CDR3 DNA: TGTGCCAGCAGCCCGAGCCCGGGTCTTCATGAAAAACTGTTTTTT
clone size: .
CDR3 length: 15
V gene: TRBV5-5
J gene: TRBJ1-4
D gene: .

CDR3 protein: CASSPEGRPEQYF
CDR3 DNA: TGTGCCAGCAGCCCGGAAGGACGCCCCGAGCAGTACTTC
clone size: .
CDR3 length: 13
V gene: TRBV7-9
J gene: TRBJ2-7
D gene: .

CDR3 protein: CASSPRTHGEQYF
CDR3 DNA: TGCGCCAGCAGCCCCCGGACCCACGGAGAGCAGTACTTC
clone size: .
CDR3 length: 13
V gene: TRBV5-1
J gene: TRBJ2-7
D gene: .

CDR3 protein: CASKGQGGEKLFF
CDR3 DNA: TGTGCCAGTAAGGGGCAGGGAGGTGAAAAACTGTTTTTT
clone size: .
CDR3 length: 13
V gene: TRBV19
J gene: TRBJ1-4
D gene: .

CDR3 protein: CASSSNIRNQPQHF
CDR3 DNA: TGTGCCAGCAGTTCCAACATCCGAAATCAGCCCCAGCATTTT
clone size: once
CDR3 length: 14
V gene: TRBV28
J gene: TRBJ1-5
D gene: .

CDR3 protein: CAWSVRVGIRGNEQYF
CDR3 DNA: TGTGCCTGGAGTGTACGGGTTGGTATCCGGGGGAACGAGCAGTACTTC
clone size: .
CDR3 length: 16
V gene: TRBV30
J gene: TRBJ2-7
D gene: .

CDR3 protein: CASSLETGREAFF
CDR3 DNA: TGTGCCAGCAGCTTAGAAACAGGGCGTGAAGCTTTCTTT
clone size: .
CDR3 length: 13
V gene: TRBV7-9
J gene: TRBJ1-1
D gene: .

CDR3 protein: CASSTQGVRKPQHF
CDR3 DNA: TGTGCCAGCAGTACCCAGGGTGTTCGGAAGCCCCAGCATTTT
clone size: .
CDR3 length: 14
V gene: TRBV28
J gene: TRBJ1-5
D gene: .

CDR3 protein: CASSQDLGSGNTIYF
CDR3 DNA: TGCGCCAGCAGCCAAGATCTAGGCTCTGGAAACACCATATATTTT
clone size: .
CDR3 length: 15
V gene: TRBV4-1
J gene: TRBJ1-3
D gene: .

CDR3 protein: CASSLSGQPSDEQYF
CDR3 DNA: TGTGCCAGCAGCTTAAGCGGACAGCCTAGCGACGAGCAGTACTTC
clone size: few
CDR3 length: 15
V gene: TRBV7-9
J gene: TRBJ2-7
D gene: .

CDR3 protein: CASSITAYNEQFF
CDR3 DNA: TGTGCCAGTAGTATAACGGCTTACAATGAGCAGTTCTTC
clone size: .
CDR3 length: 13
V gene: TRBV19
J gene: TRBJ2-1
D gene: .

CDR3 protein: CASSQAGGDGYTF
CDR3 DNA: TGTGCCAGCAGCCAAGCTGGGGGCGATGGCTACACCTTC
clone size: .
CDR3 length: 13
V gene: TRBV4-2
J gene: TRBJ1-2
D gene: .

CDR3 protein: CASGRYDEQFF
CDR3 DNA: TGTGCTAGTGGGAGATATGATGAGCAGTTCTTC
clone size: .
CDR3 length: 11
V gene: TRBV12-5
J gene: TRBJ2-1
D gene: .

CDR3 protein: CASSVGSGRGVNEQFF
CDR3 DNA: TGTGCCAGCAGCGTAGGTAGCGGGAGAGGGGTAAATGAGCAGTTCTTC
clone size: .
CDR3 length: 16
V gene: TRBV9
J gene: TRBJ2-1
D gene: TRBD2

CDR3 protein: CSARMGSYTF
CDR3 DNA: TGCAGTGCTAGAATGGGCAGTTACACCTTC
clone size: .
CDR3 length: 10
V gene: TRBV20-1
J gene: TRBJ1-2
D gene: .

CDR3 protein: CAWTLRRQQGVVGELFF
CDR3 DNA: TGTGCCTGGACACTAAGACGACAACAGGGGGTTGTCGGGGAGCTGTTTTTT
clone size: .
CDR3 length: 17
V gene: TRBV30
J gene: TRBJ2-2
D gene: TRBD1

CDR3 protein: CASHLGWGKTEAFF
CDR3 DNA: TGTGCCAGCCATTTAGGGTGGGGGAAAACTGAAGCTTTCTTT
clone size: .
CDR3 length: 14
V gene: TRBV5-5
J gene: TRBJ1-1
D gene: .

CDR3 protein: CASSPGLDQETQYF
CDR3 DNA: TGTGCCAGCAGCCCCGGACTAGACCAAGAGACCCAGTACTTC
clone size: .
CDR3 length: 14
V gene: TRBV5-6
J gene: TRBJ2-5
D gene: TRBD2

CDR3 protein: CAISPGLAGVTPHRDTQYF
CDR3 DNA: TGTGCCATCAGCCCGGGACTAGCGGGAGTCACCCCCCACAGAGATACGCAGTATTTT
clone size: few
CDR3 length: 19
V gene: TRBV10-3
J gene: TRBJ2-3
D gene: TRBD2

CDR3 protein: CASRTMGREAFF
CDR3 DNA: TGTGCCAGCAGAACCATGGGTCGGGAAGCTTTCTTT
clone size: .
CDR3 length: 12
V gene: TRBV2
J gene: TRBJ1-1
D gene: .

CDR3 protein: CASRPDSNQPQHF
CDR3 DNA: TGTGCCAGCAGGCCCGATAGCAATCAGCCCCAGCATTTT
clone size: .
CDR3 length: 13
V gene: TRBV6-6
J gene: TRBJ1-5
D gene: .

CDR3 protein: CASSSPGRGNEQFF
CDR3 DNA: TGTGCCAGCAGTTCCCCGGGACGTGGCAATGAGCAGTTCTTC
clone size: .
CDR3 length: 14
V gene: TRBV28
J gene: TRBJ2-1
D gene: .